This T cell receptor (beta chain) stems from a study of CD8 T cells in Susac syndrome. Study findings and constraints: Clonal expansion was absent from the CD4+ T cell repertoires in Susac syndrome.

Random hexamers served to reverse transcribe about 0.5 to 1 ug RNA. TCRdb independently ran MiXCR on the immunoSEQ multiplex PCR reads; one entry per CDR3 protein. The sample consists of 240,000 or so distinct CDR3 sequences, 90% to 96% of them appearing once. The CDR3 spans 11 residues. In germline, CDR1 is DFQATT, CDR2 SNEGSKA (reference sequence). The V gene lost 4 bases and the J gene lost 12 bases, with 13 bases spanning the gap. As for this clonotype: No antigen is known for it.

The chain recombines TRBV20-1 with TRBJ2-1, with D possibly being TRBD1 or TRBD2 (5 bases each). The TCR originated in a human donor with Susac syndrome. Source material: CD4+ T cells from PBMCs. CDR3 in amino acids: CSAMGEIVQFF. CDR3 in DNA: TGCAGTGCTATGGGGGAGATAGTGCAGTTCTTC.